The clone carrying this TCR beta chain appeared a few times. What it binds is unknown. The germline V and J ends were trimmed by 8 bases and 10 bases, with 15 bases remaining between them. The CDR3 is made up of 12 amino acids. The germline CDR1 and CDR2 sequences are SNHLY and FYNNEI. TCRdb re-called the 5' RACE reads with MiXCR, one entry per CDR3 protein. The profile shows about 350,000 distinct CDR3 sequences, around 13% of them singletons. This sample is part of a study of T-cell memory formation after mild COVID-19. On the study more broadly: Each donor largely had its own TCR clusters. General study points: Detection of some responders pre-infection suggested pre-existing cross-reactive memory T cells participated. Whereas later expanders leaned CD4+, clones contracting day 15 to 85 showed a balanced CD4/CD8 makeup.

The rearrangement uses TRBV2 and TRBJ1-5; D remains ambiguous. The TCR was taken from a man aged 18 to 30 who had mild COVID-19 (a few samples of this study predate the infection). Cell type and time point are not known. Sequenced sample: PBMCs or a T cell subset sorted from them (not recorded which). The CDR3 DNA sequence: TGTGCCAGCCGAGGAGAGGGCGGACCCCAGCATTTT. Its protein is CASRGEGGPQHF.